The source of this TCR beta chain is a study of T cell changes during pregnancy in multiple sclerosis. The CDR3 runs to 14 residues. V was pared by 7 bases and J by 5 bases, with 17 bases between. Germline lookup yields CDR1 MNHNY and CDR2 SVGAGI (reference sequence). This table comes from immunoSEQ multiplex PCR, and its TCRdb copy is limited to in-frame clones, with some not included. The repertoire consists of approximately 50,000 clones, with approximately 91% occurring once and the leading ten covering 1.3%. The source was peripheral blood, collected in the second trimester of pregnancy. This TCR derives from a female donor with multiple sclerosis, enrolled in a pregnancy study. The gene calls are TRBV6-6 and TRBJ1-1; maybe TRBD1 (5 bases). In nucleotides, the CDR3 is TGTGCCAGCACCCGAGCGATCAGGGCGACTGAAGCTTTCTTT. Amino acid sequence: CASTRAIRATEAFF.